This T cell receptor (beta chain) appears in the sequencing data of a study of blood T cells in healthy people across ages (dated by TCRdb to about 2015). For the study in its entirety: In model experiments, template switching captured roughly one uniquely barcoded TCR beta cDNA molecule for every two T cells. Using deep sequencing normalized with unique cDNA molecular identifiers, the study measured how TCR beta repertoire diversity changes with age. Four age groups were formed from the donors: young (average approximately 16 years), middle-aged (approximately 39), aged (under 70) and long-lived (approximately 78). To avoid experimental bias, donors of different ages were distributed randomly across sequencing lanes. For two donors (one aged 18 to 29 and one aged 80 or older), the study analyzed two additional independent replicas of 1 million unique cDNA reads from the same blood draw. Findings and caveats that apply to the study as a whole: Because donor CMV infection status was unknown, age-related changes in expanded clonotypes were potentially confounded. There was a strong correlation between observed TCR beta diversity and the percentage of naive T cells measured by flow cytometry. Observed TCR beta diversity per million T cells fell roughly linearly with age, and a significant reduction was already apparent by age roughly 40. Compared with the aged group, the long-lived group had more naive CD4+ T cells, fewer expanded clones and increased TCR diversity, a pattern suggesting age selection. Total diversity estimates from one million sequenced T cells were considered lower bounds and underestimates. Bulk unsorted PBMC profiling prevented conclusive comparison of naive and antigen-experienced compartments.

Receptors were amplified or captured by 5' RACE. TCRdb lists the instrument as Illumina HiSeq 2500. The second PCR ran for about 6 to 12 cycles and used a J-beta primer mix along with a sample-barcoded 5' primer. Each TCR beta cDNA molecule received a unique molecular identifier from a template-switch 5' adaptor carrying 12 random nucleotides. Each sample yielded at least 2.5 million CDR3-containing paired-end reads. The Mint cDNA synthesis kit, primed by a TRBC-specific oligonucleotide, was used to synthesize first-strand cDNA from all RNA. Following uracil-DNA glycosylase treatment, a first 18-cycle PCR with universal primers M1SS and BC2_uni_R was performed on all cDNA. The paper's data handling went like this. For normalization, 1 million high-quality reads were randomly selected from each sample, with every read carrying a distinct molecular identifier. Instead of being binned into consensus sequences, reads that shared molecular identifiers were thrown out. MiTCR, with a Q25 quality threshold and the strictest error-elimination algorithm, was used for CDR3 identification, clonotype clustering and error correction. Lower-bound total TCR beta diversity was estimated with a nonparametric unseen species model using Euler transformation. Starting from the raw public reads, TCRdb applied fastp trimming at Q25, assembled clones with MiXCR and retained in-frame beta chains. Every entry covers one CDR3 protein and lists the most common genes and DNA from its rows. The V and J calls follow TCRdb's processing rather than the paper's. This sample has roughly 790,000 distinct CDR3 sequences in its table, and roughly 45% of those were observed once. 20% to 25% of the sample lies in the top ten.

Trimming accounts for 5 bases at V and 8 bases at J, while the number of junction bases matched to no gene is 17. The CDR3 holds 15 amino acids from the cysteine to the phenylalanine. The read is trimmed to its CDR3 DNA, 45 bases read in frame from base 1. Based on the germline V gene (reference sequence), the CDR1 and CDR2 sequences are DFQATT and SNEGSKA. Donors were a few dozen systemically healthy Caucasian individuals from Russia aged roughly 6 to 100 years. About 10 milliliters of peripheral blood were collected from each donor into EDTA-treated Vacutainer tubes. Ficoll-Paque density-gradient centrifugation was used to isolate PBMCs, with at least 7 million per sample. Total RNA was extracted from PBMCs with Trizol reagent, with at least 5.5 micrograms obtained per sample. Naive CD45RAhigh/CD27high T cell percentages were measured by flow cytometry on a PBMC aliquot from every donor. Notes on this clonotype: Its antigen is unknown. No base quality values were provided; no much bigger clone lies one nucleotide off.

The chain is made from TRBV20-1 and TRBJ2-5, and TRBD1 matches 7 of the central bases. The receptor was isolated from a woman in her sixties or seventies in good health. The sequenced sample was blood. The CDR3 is CSAPPLTGFGDTQYF. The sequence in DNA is TGCAGTGCTCCTCCCCTGACAGGGTTTGGGGACACCCAGTACTTC.